What follows are 26 T cell receptor beta chains derived from one specimen sequenced in a study of blood T cell repertoires in COVID-19. Generated by immunoSEQ multiplex PCR, the TCRdb table keeps only in-frame clones and is missing some. This sample has over 80,000 clones, with around 90% found just once. The sample consisted of peripheral blood. Every receptor here comes from a human donor with active COVID-19. The donor label of this sample is uncertain.

The chain carries TRBV5-4 and TRBJ2-5, with TRBD2 matching over 8 bases. V lost 7 bases and J lost 2; bases outside the gene matches: 7. The length of the CDR3 is 14 residues. The germline V gene encodes CDR1 SGHNT and CDR2 YYREEE (reference sequence). CDR3 in amino acids: CASAPGGRQETQYF. CDR3 DNA sequence: TGTGCCAGCGCCCCGGGGGGGAGGCAAGAGACCCAGTACTTC.

The chain employs TRBV5-1 and TRBJ1-1; D perhaps matches TRBD1 (5 bases). Germline lookup yields CDR1 SGHRS and CDR2 YFSETQ. Trimming took 5 bases from V and 2 from J, leaving 13 bases between them. The CDR3 sequence is 14 residues long. DNA for the CDR3: TGCGCCAGCAGGATCCACAGGTCTAACACTGAAGCTTTCTTT. This codes for CASRIHRSNTEAFF.

The rearrangement links TRBV3-1 (or the pseudogene TRBV3-2) to TRBJ1-3; possible D gene TRBD1, 6 bases. CDR1 is LGHDT, CDR2 YNNKEL, per germline (reference sequence). V lost 7 bases, J lost 8 bases, and 9 bases lay in between. The CDR3 loop spans 11 amino acids. The CDR3: CASKGGDTIYF. CDR3 nucleotide sequence: TGTGCCAGCAAAGGGGGGGACACCATATATTTT.

The table lists this clone with a count of one. The rearrangement uses TRBV11-2 and TRBJ2-7, with 7 bases fitting TRBD2. J was trimmed by 7 bases and V by 5 bases; bases with no gene match: 14. The CDR3 contains 15 residues. Germline V lookup: CDR1 SGHAT, CDR2 FQNNGV. The CDR3 DNA reads TGTGCCAGCAGCCCGGCCTTGTCGGGGGGAAATGAGCAGTACTTC. Residues: CASSPALSGGNEQYF.

This chain uses TRBV2 with TRBJ2-1; TRBD1 matches 9 bases. The junction had 9 bases not matched to a gene; V was cut back by 3 bases and J by 6 bases. Per germline, CDR1 SNHLY and CDR2 FYNNEI. This CDR3 is built from 16 residues. This chain's CDR3 is CASSDAGTGISNEQFF. CDR3 nucleotides: TGTGCCAGCAGTGATGCCGGGACAGGGATCAGCAATGAGCAGTTCTTC.

The chain employs TRBV5-1 and TRBJ2-3, with TRBD2 matching 10 bases. The junction had 8 bases not matched to a gene; V was cut back by 4 bases and J by 3 bases. Per the germline V gene, CDR1 is SGHRS and CDR2 is YFSETQ. CDR3 length: 16 residues. The CDR3 nucleotides are TGCGCCAGCAGCGCAGGCCCGGGACTAGCGACAGATACGCAGTATTTT. Translating it yields CASSAGPGLATDTQYF.

CDR3 nucleotides: TGTGCCAGCAGCCAAGGTCGGGTCGGTAACACCATATATTTT. Translated, it gives CASSQGRVGNTIYF. This chain connects TRBV3-1 (or the pseudogene TRBV3-2) to TRBJ1-3; D is unresolved. Germline assignment: CDR1 LGHDT and CDR2 YNNKEL (reference sequence). CDR3 length: 14 amino acids. V lost 1 base and J lost 7, with 11 bases in between.

Only a few counts were recorded for this clone. This chain uses TRBV6-5 with TRBJ1-1, with a weak D call TRBD1 (6 bases). The CDR3 contains 13 residues. V was pared by 9 bases and J by 1 base, with 12 bases between. Looked up from germline, CDR1 is MNHEY and CDR2 is SVGAGI. CDR3 DNA: TGTGCCAGTCAAAAAGGGGGGAACACTGAAGCTTTCTTT. It translates to CASQKGGNTEAFF.

The chain carries TRBV2 and TRBJ2-3; TRBD2 aligns across 9 bases. The J segment lost 0 bases and the V segment lost 1 base, leaving 5 bases of the junction unmatched. From germline, CDR1 is SNHLY and CDR2 FYNNEI. There are 17 residues in the CDR3. This CDR3 is CASSEEAGGTSTDTQYF. The CDR3 DNA sequence: TGTGCCAGCAGTGAAGAGGCGGGGGGGACAAGCACAGATACGCAGTATTTT.

The chain's CDR3 is CATSDSSGSEQYF. The DNA of the CDR3 is TGTGCCACCAGTGATTCTTCAGGGTCCGAGCAGTACTTC. The chain is built from TRBV24-1 and TRBJ2-7; D possibly corresponds to TRBD1 (5 bases). V lost 2 bases and J lost 6, with 10 bases in between. The CDR3 totals 13 residues. Germline V lookup: CDR1 KGHDR, CDR2 SFDVKD.

The rearrangement uses TRBV20-1 and TRBJ1-1; 7 positions agree with TRBD1. The CDR3 length is 16 residues. Germline CDR1 DFQATT, CDR2 SNEGSKA (reference sequence). The trim removed 3 bases at V and 3 bases at J, leaving 13 bases unmatched. CDR3 DNA sequence: TGCAGTGCTAGTCACCCTTTCCAGGGGGGCGACACTGAAGCTTTCTTT. This encodes CSASHPFQGGDTEAFF.

In this sample, this clone turned up a few times. The CDR3 is CASSLVGLKPYEQYF. The CDR3 DNA reads as TGTGCCAGCAGTTTAGTTGGCCTCAAACCCTACGAGCAGTACTTC. The V gene is TRBV27, the J gene TRBJ2-7, with no clear D. There are 15 residues in the CDR3. The germline V gene encodes CDR1 MNHEY and CDR2 SMNVEV (reference sequence). V was clipped by 2 bases and J by 2 bases, with 13 bases between them.

The rearrangement uses TRBV12-5 and TRBJ2-1; 10 bases align to TRBD1. V was clipped by 1 base and J by 7 bases; unmatched bases: 7. Germline V gene lookup returns CDR1 LGHNT and CDR2 FRNRAP. CDR3 length: 16 residues. The CDR3 loop reads CASGLATSDRGNEQFF. The CDR3 DNA follows: TGTGCTAGTGGTTTGGCCACCTCGGACAGGGGGAATGAGCAGTTCTTC.

The chain uses TRBV6-5 and TRBJ1-2; D is unresolved. Germline loops: CDR1 MNHEY, CDR2 SVGAGI. V was shortened by 8 bases and J by 0 bases, with 13 bases between the two germline ends. There are 14 residues in the CDR3. The DNA for the CDR3 is TGTGCCAGCTCTTCGAGAGATCCTAACTATGGCTACACCTTC. This translates into CASSSRDPNYGYTF.

J is TRBJ1-4 and V is TRBV11-2, with 7 bases matching TRBD1. J was trimmed by 5 bases and V by 5 bases; bases with no gene match: 5. Germline values: CDR1 SGHAT, CDR2 FQNNGV. This CDR3 has 14 amino acids. This CDR3 reads CASSPGTANEKLFF. The DNA of the CDR3 is TGTGCCAGCAGCCCCGGGACAGCGAATGAAAAACTGTTTTTT.

The J gene is TRBJ2-5, the V gene TRBV9; the D is unclear. This CDR3 comprises 13 residues. CDR1 SGDLS and CDR2 YYNGEE come from the germline V gene. The V and J ends lost 0 bases and 4 bases respectively, with 7 bases between them. DNA for the CDR3: TGTGCCAGCAGCGTAGGAGCGAGAGAGACCCAGTACTTC. It encodes CASSVGARETQYF.

CDR3 in DNA: TGTGCCAGCAGCCTCGGGATTTACAATGAGCAGTTCTTC. It specifies CASSLGIYNEQFF. The chain couples TRBV27 to TRBJ2-1; D might be TRBD2 (5 bases). Germline-derived CDR1 and CDR2 are MNHEY and SMNVEV (reference sequence). This CDR3 region has 13 residues. Trimming left V 6 bases short and J 4 bases short, with 10 bases between.

The rearrangement joins TRBV20-1 to TRBJ1-3, with D tentatively TRBD1 (5 bases). Trimming took 3 bases from V and 0 from J, leaving 12 bases between them. This CDR3 contains 15 residues. In germline, CDR1 is DFQATT, CDR2 SNEGSKA (reference sequence). CDR3 residues: CSASGHPDSGNTIYF. CDR3 DNA: TGCAGTGCTAGTGGACACCCCGACTCTGGAAACACCATATATTTT.

The CDR3 DNA sequence: TGTGCCAGCAGAACCTCCCGCGGGTCCTATAATTCACCCCTCCACTTT. The encoded protein is CASRTSRGSYNSPLHF. The chain links TRBV28 to TRBJ1-6; D not certain. This CDR3 spans 16 amino acids. The V gene's germline CDR1 is MDHEN and CDR2 SYDVKM. V lost 6 bases and J lost 1, with 13 bases in between.

The V call is TRBV19, the J call TRBJ1-2, with 11 bases that match TRBD1. The CDR3 consists of 14 residues. Germline values: CDR1 LNHDA, CDR2 SQIVND (reference sequence). The J segment lost 5 bases and the V segment lost 6 bases, leaving 5 bases of the junction unmatched. The CDR3 nucleotides read TGTGCCAGTAGACCCGGACAGGGGGCTTATGGCTACACCTTC. Its translation: CASRPGQGAYGYTF. The whole variable domain, filled in from reference TRBV19 and TRBJ1-2, reads DGGITQSPKYLFRKEGQNVTLSCEQNLNHDAMYWYRQDPGQGLRLIYYSQIVNDFQKGDIAEGYSVSREKKESFPLTVTSAQKNPTAFYLCASRPGQGAYGYTFGSGTRLTVV.

The chain has TRBV7-9 and TRBJ2-7, with D possibly being TRBD1 (6 bases). CDR1 and CDR2 from the germline V gene are SEHNR and FQNEAQ (reference sequence). This CDR3 contains 15 residues. V lost 5 bases and J 3 bases, leaving 17 bases between the germline ends. CDR3 nucleotide sequence: TGTGCCAGCAGCCGACGGACAGTGTCAGGCTACGAGCAGTACTTC. Residues: CASSRRTVSGYEQYF.

V is TRBV6-2 or TRBV6-3 and J is TRBJ2-1; 7 bases fit TRBD2. This CDR3 is 17 amino acids long. From germline, CDR1 is MNHEY and CDR2 SVGEGT. The J segment lost 9 bases and the V segment lost 2 bases, leaving 16 bases of the junction unmatched. CDR3 DNA: TGTGCCAGCAGTTACCCCCGGGGGGTAGCAGGAGGTGGTGAGCAGTTCTTC. Translated: CASSYPRGVAGGGEQFF.

The V and J genes are TRBV5-1 and TRBJ1-1; D unclear. V dropped 0 bases and J dropped 6 bases, with 15 bases sitting between them. The CDR3 sequence is 15 residues long. The germline V gene has CDR1 SGHRS and CDR2 YFSETQ. The CDR3 region has the DNA TGCGCCAGCAGCTTGGGGGCACGGGGAGACTCTGAAGCTTTCTTT. Protein product: CASSLGARGDSEAFF.

The rearrangement uses TRBV5-1 and TRBJ2-1; 7 bases are shared with TRBD1. There are 15 residues in the CDR3. Germline V CDR1 and CDR2: SGHRS, YFSETQ. J was trimmed by 0 bases and V by 4 bases; bases with no gene match: 4. This CDR3 is CASSPDRSSYNEQFF. In DNA form, the CDR3 reads TGCGCCAGCAGCCCGGACAGGTCCTCCTACAATGAGCAGTTCTTC.

The chain carries TRBV5-1 and TRBJ2-3; D is ambiguous. Per germline, CDR1 SGHRS and CDR2 YFSETQ. The CDR3 sequence is 13 residues long. V lost 0 bases and J lost 3, with 5 bases in between. The CDR3 DNA reads TGCGCCAGCAGCTTGGTAGTGACAGATACGCAGTATTTT. It translates to CASSLVVTDTQYF.

This sequence joins TRBV7-6 and TRBJ2-3; D call uncertain. Trimming cost V 1 base and J 2 bases, with 10 bases left between them. Germline CDR1 and CDR2: SGHVS and FNYEAQ. The CDR3 runs to 15 residues. The DNA for the CDR3 is TGTGCCAGCAGCTTAGGGGCCCCCTACACAGATACGCAGTATTTT. Its protein is CASSLGAPYTDTQYF.